This TCR beta chain came from a study of control samples from healthy donors and cancer patients. The method was immunoSEQ multiplex PCR; TCRdb's version includes in-frame clones alone and lacks a portion of them. The sample lists 77,000 or so clones; around 91% were seen once. Unmatched junction bases numbered 2, after V lost 4 bases and J lost 5 bases. The CDR3 is made up of 13 amino acids. The sequenced sample was blood. The rearrangement joins TRBV12-3 or TRBV12-4 to TRBJ1-2; 9 bases agree with TRBD1. The sequence was collected from a man aged 25 to 45 in good health. CDR3 amino acids: CASSSGQGYGYTF. CDR3 sequence (DNA): TGTGCCAGCAGTTCCGGACAGGGGTATGGCTACACCTTC.